A selection of T cell receptor beta chains follows, all from one sample in a study of CD8+ T cells in alopecia areata. Sequencing used immunoSEQ multiplex PCR; TCRdb keeps in-frame clones, though not all of them. The sample contains about 150,000 clones, 45% to 60% of which appear only once. Material: CD4+ T cells sorted from blood. The receptors here all came from a human donor with alopecia areata. Each CDR3 is given with its conserved first and last residue.

TRBJ2-7	TRBV7-9	CASSFSRGYEQYF
TRBJ2-3	TRBV30	CALDSGRAGNTQYF
TRBJ2-1	TRBV30	CAWSVLLAWEQFF
TRBJ2-3	TRBV5-4	CASSLPPSDTQYF
TRBJ2-1	TRBV9	CASSSGILSNEQFF
TRBJ2-3	TRBV28	CASSPPGGTDTQYF
TRBJ2-1	TRBV5-4	CASSIGTSGVVWEQFF
TRBJ2-1	TRBV4-1	CASSQPRARDNEQFF
TRBJ2-4	TRBV29-1	CSVETGLAKNIQYF
TRBJ2-2	TRBV12-5	CASGWAGANTGELFF
TRBJ2-1	TRBV29-1	CSVQTPGATNEQFF
TRBJ2-1	TRBV13	CASSQAAGGNNEQFF
TRBJ1-1	TRBV11-2	CASSLGRGNTEAFF
TRBJ2-1	TRBV5-1	CASSLLAGDEQFF
TRBJ2-1	TRBV7-3	CASSPRGHNEQFF
TRBJ2-7	TRBV28	CASSLRSPSEQYF
TRBJ2-7	TRBV5-7	CASGPVRFYEQYF
TRBJ2-7	TRBV27	CASSRRVEGRQIYEQYF